This T cell receptor beta chain appears in the sequencing data of a study of blood T cell repertoires in COVID-19. Looking at the study overall: Researchers got acute and convalescent COVID-19 samples from the United States, Italy and Spain. In each case, the material was cDNA or gDNA derived from T cells, B-cell-depleted T cells, or PBMCs.

In the original analysis: Counts of nucleated cells, estimated from reference gene primer amplification, were obtained. Clones were read by immunoSEQ multiplex PCR, and TCRdb kept only the in-frame ones, dropping some. V, J and clone size reflect that table, while D and trimming were determined from the DNA. Among tens of thousands of clones listed, approximately 83% were seen once. CDR1 is SGHVS, CDR2 FQNEAQ, per germline. The CDR3 length is 15 residues. J was trimmed by 3 bases and V by 2 bases; bases with no gene match: 7. What was sequenced was peripheral blood. This chain joins TRBV7-8 and TRBJ2-7, with 7 bases that match TRBD2. This sequence originates from a man older than 75 with active or convalescent COVID-19. The CDR3 DNA is TGTGCCAGCAGCTTATCCGGGGGGAGAGGCTACGAGCAGTACTTC. Translation gives CASSLSGGRGYEQYF.